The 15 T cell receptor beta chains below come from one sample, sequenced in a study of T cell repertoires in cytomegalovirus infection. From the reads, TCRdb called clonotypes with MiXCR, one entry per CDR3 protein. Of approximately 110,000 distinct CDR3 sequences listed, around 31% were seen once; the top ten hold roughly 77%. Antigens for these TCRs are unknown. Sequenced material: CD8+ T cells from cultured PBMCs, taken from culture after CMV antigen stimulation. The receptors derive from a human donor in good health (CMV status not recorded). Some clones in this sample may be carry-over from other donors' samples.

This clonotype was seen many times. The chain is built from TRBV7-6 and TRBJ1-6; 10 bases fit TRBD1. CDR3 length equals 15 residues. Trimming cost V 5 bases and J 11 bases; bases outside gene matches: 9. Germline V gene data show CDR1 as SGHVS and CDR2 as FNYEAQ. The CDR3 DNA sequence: TGTGCCAGCAGCCACCGGGACAGGGGAGTCCCACCCCTCCACTTT. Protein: CASSHRDRGVPPLHF. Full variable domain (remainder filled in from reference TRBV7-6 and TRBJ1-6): GAGVSQSPRYKVTKRGQDVALRCDPISGHVSLYWYRQALGQGPEFLTYFNYEAQQDKSGLPNDRFSAERPEGSISTLTIQRTEQRDSAMYRCASSHRDRGVPPLHFGNGTRLTVT.

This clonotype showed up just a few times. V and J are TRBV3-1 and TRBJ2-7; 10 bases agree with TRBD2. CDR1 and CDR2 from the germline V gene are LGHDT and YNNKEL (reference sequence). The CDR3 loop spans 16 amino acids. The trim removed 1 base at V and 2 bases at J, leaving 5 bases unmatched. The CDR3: CASSQGLAGETYEQYF. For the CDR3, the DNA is TGTGCCAGCAGCCAAGGCCTAGCGGGGGAAACCTACGAGCAGTACTTC.

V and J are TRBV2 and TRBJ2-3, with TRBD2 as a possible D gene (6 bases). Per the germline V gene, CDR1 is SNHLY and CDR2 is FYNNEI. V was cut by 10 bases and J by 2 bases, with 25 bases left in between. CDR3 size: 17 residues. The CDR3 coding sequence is TGTGCCACGCAAAAGGGAGGCGAATCCTTTGCCACAGATACGCAGTATTTT. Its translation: CATQKGGESFATDTQYF.

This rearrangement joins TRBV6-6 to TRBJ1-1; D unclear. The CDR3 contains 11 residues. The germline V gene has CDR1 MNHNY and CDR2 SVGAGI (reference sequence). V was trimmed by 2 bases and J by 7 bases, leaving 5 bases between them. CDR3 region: CASSYQDEAFF. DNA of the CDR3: TGTGCCAGCAGTTACCAGGATGAAGCTTTCTTT.

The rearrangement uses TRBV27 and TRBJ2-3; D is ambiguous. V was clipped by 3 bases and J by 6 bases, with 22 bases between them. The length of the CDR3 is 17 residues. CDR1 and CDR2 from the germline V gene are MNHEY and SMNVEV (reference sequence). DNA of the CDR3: TGTGCCAGCAGTTTTCAAGGATTGGAGTTCCTAGATGATACGCAGTATTTT. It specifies CASSFQGLEFLDDTQYF.

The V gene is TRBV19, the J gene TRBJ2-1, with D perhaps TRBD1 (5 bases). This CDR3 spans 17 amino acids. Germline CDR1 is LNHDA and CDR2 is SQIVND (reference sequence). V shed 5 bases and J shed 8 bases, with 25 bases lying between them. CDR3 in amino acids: CASSEVLRQGRYDEQFF. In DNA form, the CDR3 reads TGTGCCAGTAGTGAAGTTCTTCGTCAGGGTAGGTACGATGAGCAGTTCTTC.

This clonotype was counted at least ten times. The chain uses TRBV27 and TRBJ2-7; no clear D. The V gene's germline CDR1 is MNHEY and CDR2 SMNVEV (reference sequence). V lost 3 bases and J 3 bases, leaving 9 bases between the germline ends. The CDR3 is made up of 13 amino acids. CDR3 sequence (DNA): TGTGCCAGCAGTTTCGGCAGAAACTACGAGCAGTACTTC. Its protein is CASSFGRNYEQYF.

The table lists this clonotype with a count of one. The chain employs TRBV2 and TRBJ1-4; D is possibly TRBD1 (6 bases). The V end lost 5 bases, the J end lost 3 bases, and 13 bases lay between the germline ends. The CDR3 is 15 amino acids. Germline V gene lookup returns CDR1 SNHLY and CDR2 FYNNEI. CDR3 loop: CASSQTGRANEKLFF. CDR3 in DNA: TGTGCCAGCAGTCAAACAGGGAGGGCTAATGAAAAACTGTTTTTT.

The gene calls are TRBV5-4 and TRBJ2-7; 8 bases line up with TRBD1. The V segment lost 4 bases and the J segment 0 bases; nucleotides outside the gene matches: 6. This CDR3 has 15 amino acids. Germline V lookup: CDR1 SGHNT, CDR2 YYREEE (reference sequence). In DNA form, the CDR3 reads TGTGCCAGCAGCCCTGGGACAGGAAACTCCTACGAGCAGTACTTC. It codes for CASSPGTGNSYEQYF.

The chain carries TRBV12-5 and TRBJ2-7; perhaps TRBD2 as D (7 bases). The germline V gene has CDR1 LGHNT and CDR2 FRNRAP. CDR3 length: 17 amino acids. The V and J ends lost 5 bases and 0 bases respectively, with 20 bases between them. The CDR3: CASGPVPPRGHSYEQYF. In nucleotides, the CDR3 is TGTGCTAGTGGTCCCGTCCCCCCGCGGGGGCACTCCTACGAGCAGTACTTC.

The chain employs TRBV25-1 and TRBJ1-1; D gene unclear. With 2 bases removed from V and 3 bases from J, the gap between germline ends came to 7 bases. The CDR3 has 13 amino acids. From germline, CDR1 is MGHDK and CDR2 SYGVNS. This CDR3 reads CASSEAGYTEAFF. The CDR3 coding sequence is TGTGCCAGCAGTGAAGCAGGATACACTGAAGCTTTCTTT.

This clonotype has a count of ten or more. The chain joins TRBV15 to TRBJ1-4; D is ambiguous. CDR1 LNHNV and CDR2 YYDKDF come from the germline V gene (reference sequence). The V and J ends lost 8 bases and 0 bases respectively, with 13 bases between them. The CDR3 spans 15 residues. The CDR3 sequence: CATQPDGATNEKLFF. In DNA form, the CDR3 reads TGTGCCACCCAGCCGGACGGTGCAACTAATGAAAAACTGTTTTTT.

The CDR3 DNA reads TGTGCCATCATGAACAGTACTAACTATGGCTACACCTTC. Protein sequence: CAIMNSTNYGYTF. The chain joins TRBV10-3 to TRBJ1-2; D unclear. The CDR3 loop spans 13 amino acids. V was pared by 7 bases and J by 0 bases, with 9 bases between. Germline V gene data show CDR1 as ENHRY and CDR2 as SYGVKD.

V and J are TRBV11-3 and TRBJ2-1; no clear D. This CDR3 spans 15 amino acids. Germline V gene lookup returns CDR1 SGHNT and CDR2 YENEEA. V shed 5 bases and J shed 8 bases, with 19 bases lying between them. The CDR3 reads CASSPYPRDRDEQFF. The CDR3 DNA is TGTGCCAGCAGCCCCTACCCCCGTGATAGGGATGAGCAGTTCTTC.

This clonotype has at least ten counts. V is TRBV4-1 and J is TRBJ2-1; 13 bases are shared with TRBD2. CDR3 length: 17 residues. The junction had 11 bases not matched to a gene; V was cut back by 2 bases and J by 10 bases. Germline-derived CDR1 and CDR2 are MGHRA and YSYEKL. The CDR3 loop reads CASSQTILAGGTWEQFF. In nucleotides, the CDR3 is TGCGCCAGCAGCCAAACCATACTAGCGGGGGGGACCTGGGAGCAGTTCTTC.